These 2 T cell receptor beta chains were sequenced from one sample in a study of blood T cell repertoires in COVID-19. Some clones are missing from TCRdb's copy, which holds only in-frame ones; the method was immunoSEQ multiplex PCR. The repertoire holds 300,000 to 450,000 clones, roughly nine tenths seen once, with 3.9% in the top ten. The sequenced material came from peripheral blood. The receptors were gathered from a woman aged 60-75 years with COVID-19, enrolled during active disease.

CDR3 coding DNA: TGTGCCAGCAGCGTAGGGAGTGGGGGCACTAGCACAGATACGCAGTATTTT. Translating it yields CASSVGSGGTSTDTQYF. The rearrangement links TRBV9 to TRBJ2-3; D may be TRBD1 (6 bases). This CDR3 is built from 17 residues. Trimming took 0 bases from V and 0 from J, leaving 14 bases between them. Germline lookup yields CDR1 SGDLS and CDR2 YYNGEE.

This chain connects TRBV30 to TRBJ1-5; D is unclear. The length of the CDR3 is 16 residues. Germline loops: CDR1 GTSNPN, CDR2 SVGIG (reference sequence). Trimming took off 0 bases at V and 2 bases at J, with 14 bases between the two ends. The CDR3 region has the DNA TGTGCCTGGAGTGTTCGGCCTCAAGGAGGCAATCAGCCCCAGCATTTT. Translation gives CAWSVRPQGGNQPQHF.